This T cell receptor beta chain comes out of a study of early T cells in non-severe SARS-CoV-2 infection. Study in general: Sequencing used unsorted whole-blood bulk RNA, so chains lack pairing.

As for this clonotype: Its antigen is still unknown.

Broader study findings: Database matching using VDJdb favored anti-spike CD8 responses, with private and CD4 specificities left missing.

As part of library construction, unique molecular identifiers were attached to individual cDNA molecules. TCRdb called the 5' RACE reads again in MiXCR, with one record for every CDR3 protein. The repertoire includes approximately 31,000 distinct CDR3 sequences, roughly 5.8% of them detected once, and about 5.8% sits in the top ten. Germline V gene sequence: CDR1 MNHEY, CDR2 SMNVEV (reference sequence). There are 15 residues in the CDR3. Trimming shortened V by 1 base and J by 1 base, and 7 bases separated the two germline ends. Sequencing was carried out using whole blood. The TCR was taken from an adult who was a healthcare worker with PCR-confirmed SARS-CoV-2 infection or an uninfected control (not recorded which). V usage is TRBV27 and J usage is TRBJ2-2, with D possibly TRBD2 on 5 matching bases. The CDR3 DNA reads as TGTGCCAGCAGTTTATTTGCGGGGAACACCGGGGAGCTGTTTTTT. Translating gives CASSLFAGNTGELFF.